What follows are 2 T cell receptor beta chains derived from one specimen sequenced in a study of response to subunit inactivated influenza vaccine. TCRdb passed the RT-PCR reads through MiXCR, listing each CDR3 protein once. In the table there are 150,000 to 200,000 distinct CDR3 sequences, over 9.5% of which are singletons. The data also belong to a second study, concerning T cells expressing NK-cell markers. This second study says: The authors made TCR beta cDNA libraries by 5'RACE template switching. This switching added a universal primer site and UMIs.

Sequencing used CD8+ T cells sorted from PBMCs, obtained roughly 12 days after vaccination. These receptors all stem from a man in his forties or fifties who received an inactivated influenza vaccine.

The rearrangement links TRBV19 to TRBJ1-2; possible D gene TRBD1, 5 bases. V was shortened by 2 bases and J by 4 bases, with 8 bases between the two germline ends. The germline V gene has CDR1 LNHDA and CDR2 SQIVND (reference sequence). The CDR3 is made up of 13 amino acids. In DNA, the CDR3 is TGTGCCAGTAGTATAAACAGGCTCTATGGCTACACCTTC. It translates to CASSINRLYGYTF.

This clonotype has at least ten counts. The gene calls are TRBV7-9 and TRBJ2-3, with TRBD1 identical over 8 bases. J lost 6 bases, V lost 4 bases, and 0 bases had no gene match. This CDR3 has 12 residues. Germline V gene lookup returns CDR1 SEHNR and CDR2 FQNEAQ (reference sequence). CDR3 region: CASSSGGDTQYF. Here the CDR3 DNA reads TGTGCCAGCAGCTCAGGGGGCGATACGCAGTATTTT. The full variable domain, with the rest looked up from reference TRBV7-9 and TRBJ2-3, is DTGVSQNPRHKITKRGQNVTFRCDPISEHNRLYWYRQTLGQGPEFLTYFQNEAQLEKSRLLSDRFSAERPKGSFSTLEIQRTEQGDSAMYLCASSSGGDTQYFGPGTRLTVL.